This TCR beta chain was sequenced in a study of cytomegalovirus exposure and HLA in healthy donors. Comments on this clone: Antigen specificity is unknown.

Overall study findings and caveats: Follow-up analysis found HLA locus-dependent TCR association rates, highest for DRB1 and lowest for HLA-C.

This CDR3 region has 15 residues. The PCR ran on 60 Vbeta and 13 Jbeta primers. This table comes from immunoSEQ multiplex PCR, and its TCRdb copy is limited to in-frame clones, with some not included. The sample lists about 160,000 clones; 75% to 80% were seen once. The chain is built from TRBV21-1 and TRBJ2-2; the D segment call TRBD1 is taken from the table without a DNA check. TRBV21-1 is designated a pseudogene. Source material: PBMCs. The receptor was derived from a woman in her thirties or forties in good health and CMV-seropositive. CDR3 loop: CASKWDSLDRRELFF. The CDR3 DNA follows: TGTGCCAGCAAATGGGACAGCCTTGACCGGCGGGAGCTGTTTTTT.